This section outlines one T cell receptor beta chain sequence together with its context. The data derive from a study of blood T cells in healthy people across ages. Combining a sample-barcoded 5' primer with a J-beta primer mix, a second PCR ran for roughly 6 to 12 cycles. TCRdb analysed the 5' RACE reads with MiXCR anew, one entry per CDR3 protein. The sample has 660,000 or so distinct CDR3 sequences; roughly 58% are singletons. Germline V gene sequence: CDR1 SNHLY, CDR2 FYNNEI. V was trimmed by 2 bases and J by 4 bases, leaving 8 bases between them. The CDR3 runs to 13 residues. The receptor was derived from a man aged 55 to 69 in good health. The material sequenced was blood. The V call is TRBV2, the J call TRBJ1-2, with a tentative D call TRBD1 (5 bases). CDR3 in amino acids: CASSEQGRYGYTF. DNA of the CDR3: TGTGCCAGCAGTGAACAGGGCCGCTATGGCTACACCTTC. The full variable domain, in which reference TRBV2 and TRBJ1-2 provide the parts outside the CDR3, is EPEVTQTPSHQVTQMGQEVILRCVPISNHLYFYWYRQILGQKVEFLVSFYNNEISEKSEIFDDQFSVERPDGSNFTLKIRSTKLEDSAMYFCASSEQGRYGYTFGSGTRLTVV.